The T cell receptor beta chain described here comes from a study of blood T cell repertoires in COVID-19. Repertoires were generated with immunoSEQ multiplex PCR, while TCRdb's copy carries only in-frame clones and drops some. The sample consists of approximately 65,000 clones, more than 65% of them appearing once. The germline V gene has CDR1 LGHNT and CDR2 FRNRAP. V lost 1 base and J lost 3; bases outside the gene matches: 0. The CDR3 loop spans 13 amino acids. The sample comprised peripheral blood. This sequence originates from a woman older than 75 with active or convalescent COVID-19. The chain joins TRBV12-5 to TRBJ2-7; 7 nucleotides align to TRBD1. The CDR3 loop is CASGLGQGYEQYF. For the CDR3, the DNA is TGTGCTAGTGGTTTGGGACAGGGCTACGAGCAGTACTTC.